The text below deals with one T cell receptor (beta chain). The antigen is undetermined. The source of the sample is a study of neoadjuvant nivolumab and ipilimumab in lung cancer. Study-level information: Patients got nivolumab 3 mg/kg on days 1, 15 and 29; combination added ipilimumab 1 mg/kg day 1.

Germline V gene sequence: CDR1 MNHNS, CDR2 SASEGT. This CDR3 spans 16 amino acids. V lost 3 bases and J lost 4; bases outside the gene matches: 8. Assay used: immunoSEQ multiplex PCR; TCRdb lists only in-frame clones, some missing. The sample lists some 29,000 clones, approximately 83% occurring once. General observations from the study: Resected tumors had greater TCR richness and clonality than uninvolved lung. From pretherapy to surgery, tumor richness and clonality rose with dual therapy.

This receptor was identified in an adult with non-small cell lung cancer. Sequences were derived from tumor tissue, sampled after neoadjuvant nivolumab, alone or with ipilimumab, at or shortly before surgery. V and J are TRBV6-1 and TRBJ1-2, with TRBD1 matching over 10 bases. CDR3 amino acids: CASSDRDRGRGYGYTF. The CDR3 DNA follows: TGTGCCAGCAGTGACCGGGACAGGGGCCGTGGCTATGGCTACACCTTC.